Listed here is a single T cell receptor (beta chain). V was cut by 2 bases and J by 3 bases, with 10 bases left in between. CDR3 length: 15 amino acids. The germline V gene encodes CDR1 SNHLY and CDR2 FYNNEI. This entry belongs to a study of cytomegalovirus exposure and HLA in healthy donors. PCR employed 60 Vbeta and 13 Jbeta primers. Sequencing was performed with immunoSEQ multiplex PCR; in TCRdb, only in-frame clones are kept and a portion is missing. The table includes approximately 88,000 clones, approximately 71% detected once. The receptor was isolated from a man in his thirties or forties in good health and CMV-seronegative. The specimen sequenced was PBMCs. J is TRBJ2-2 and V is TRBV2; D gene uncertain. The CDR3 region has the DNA TGTGCCAGCAGTGAATCGGGTGCGGACACCGGGGAGCTGTTTTTT. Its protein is CASSESGADTGELFF.